This T cell receptor beta chain appears in the sequencing data of a study of CD8 T cells in ankylosing spondylitis. Study-level results: There was reportedly significant enrichment of clones that were disease-linked in matched ankylosing spondylitis synovial fluid. Some motif variants were previously reported in reactive arthritis synovial fluid and blood. Within ankylosing spondylitis blood, a TCR beta motif made up of under 10 highly homologous variants appeared to be characteristic.

Via MiXCR, TCRdb re-called the 5' RACE reads, giving one row per CDR3 protein. The repertoire holds more than 650,000 distinct CDR3 sequences, about 10% seen once, with 0.51% in the top ten. Per germline, CDR1 SGHTA and CDR2 FQGNSA. J was trimmed by 5 bases and V by 2 bases; bases with no gene match: 5. The CDR3 extends over 16 amino acids. A few counts support this clonotype. Its antigen is not identified. This chain uses TRBV7-2 with TRBJ1-5; TRBD1 matches 11 bases. The receptor was derived from a male donor with ankylosing spondylitis. Sequenced input: blood, either unsorted or a sorted T cell fraction (not recorded which). The CDR3 sequence: CASSLSGTGGYQPQHF. The CDR3 coding sequence is TGTGCCAGCAGCTTATCGGGGACAGGGGGGTATCAGCCCCAGCATTTT.